The 28 T cell receptor beta chains below were found in one sample sequenced in a study of T cells in Graves' hyperthyroidism and ophthalmopathy. The TCR beta CDR3 regions underwent amplification using RNA transcripts as the source. A first-round RT-PCR of the TCR CDR3 used the HTBI primer set. MiXCR was run by TCRdb on the multiplex PCR reads, yielding one entry per CDR3 protein. The table lists roughly 640,000 distinct CDR3 sequences, 16% of them singletons. Sequencing was carried out using blood. Source of these receptors: a woman in her thirties or forties with Graves' ophthalmopathy.

In its sample, this clonotype was seen a few times. The chain's CDR3 is CASSLRGTREAFF. The DNA for the CDR3 is TGTGCCAGCAGCTTACGGGGTACTCGTGAAGCTTTCTTT. The chain carries TRBV7-9 and TRBJ1-1, with D unclear. Germline-derived CDR1 and CDR2 are SEHNR and FQNEAQ (reference sequence). The V end was cut by 2 bases, the J end by 7 bases, with 11 bases between. There are 13 residues in the CDR3.

This clonotype showed up many times. This rearrangement joins TRBV12-3 or TRBV12-4 to TRBJ2-7, with TRBD1 identical over 7 bases. The length of the CDR3 is 14 residues. V shed 1 base and J 2 bases; nucleotides not matched to a gene: 2. CDR3 DNA sequence: TGTGCCAGCAGTTTAGGGGACAGCACCTACGAGCAGTACTTC. Its translation: CASSLGDSTYEQYF.

This clonotype appeared a few times. The chain uses TRBV5-1 and TRBJ2-3; D is perhaps TRBD2 (6 bases). The CDR3 runs to 16 residues. In germline, CDR1 is SGHRS, CDR2 YFSETQ. V was pared by 5 bases and J by 4 bases, with 20 bases between. CDR3 nucleotide sequence: TGCGCCAGCAGTTACTCTCCGGGACTTACAGCAGATACGCAGTATTTT. Translating it yields CASSYSPGLTADTQYF.

This clonotype was seen repeatedly, ten times or more. The CDR3 sequence is CASKTGHLNTEAFF. The CDR3 nucleotides read TGTGCCAGCAAGACGGGACACCTGAACACTGAAGCTTTCTTT. The chain couples TRBV28 to TRBJ1-1, with D perhaps TRBD1 (6 bases). The CDR3 is 14 amino acids. Trimming pared 7 bases from V and 0 bases from J, leaving 12 bases between. Germline-derived CDR1 and CDR2 are MDHEN and SYDVKM.

This clonotype has only a few counts. V is TRBV25-1 and J is TRBJ2-7; TRBD1 is a possible D gene (6 bases). The V end was cut by 3 bases, the J end by 2 bases, with 17 bases between. From germline, CDR1 is MGHDK and CDR2 SYGVNS. CDR3 size: 16 residues. Here the CDR3 DNA reads TGTGCCAGCAGTGAGCCAGGGGCAGGAACCACCTACGAGCAGTACTTC. Protein product: CASSEPGAGTTYEQYF.

The V gene is TRBV2, the J gene TRBJ2-6; no firm D call. Germline-derived CDR1 and CDR2 are SNHLY and FYNNEI. This CDR3 comprises 16 residues. The V end was cut by 6 bases, the J end by 0 bases, with 12 bases between. CDR3 protein: CASSVRLASGANVLTF. The DNA for the CDR3 is TGTGCCAGCAGCGTCCGACTCGCCTCTGGGGCCAACGTCCTGACTTTC.

This clonotype was counted many times. V usage is TRBV6-2 or TRBV6-3 and J usage is TRBJ1-3, with 9 bases identical to TRBD1. This CDR3 comprises 17 residues. Per germline, CDR1 MNHEY and CDR2 SVGEGT. V gave up 6 bases and J gave up 5 bases; unmatched junction bases: 14. The CDR3 is CASRATGTGNRRNTIYF. As DNA, the CDR3 is TGTGCCAGCAGAGCTACCGGGACAGGGAATCGCAGAAACACCATATATTTT.

This clonotype was counted once. The V and J genes are TRBV27 and TRBJ2-7; 10 positions match TRBD2. V shed 5 bases and J 3 bases; nucleotides not matched to a gene: 13. This CDR3 is built from 17 residues. CDR1 MNHEY and CDR2 SMNVEV come from the germline V gene (reference sequence). The DNA of the CDR3 is TGTGCCAGCAGTCCTAGGCGGGGGGGGACTAGCGACTACGAGCAGTACTTC. The encoded protein is CASSPRRGGTSDYEQYF.

The gene calls are TRBV2 and TRBJ2-1; TRBD2 matches 10 bases. V gave up 7 bases and J gave up 8 bases; unmatched junction bases: 5. CDR1 SNHLY and CDR2 FYNNEI come from the germline V gene. The CDR3 consists of 13 residues. The CDR3 DNA reads as TGTGCCAGCACCTCTAGCGGGAGCGATGAGCAGTTCTTC. This encodes CASTSSGSDEQFF.

On this clonotype itself: At one end, the junction sequence differs from germline, possibly due to a read error. J is TRBJ1-2 and V is TRBV2, with TRBD1 matching over 7 bases. The length of the CDR3 is 13 residues. Germline lookup yields CDR1 SNHLY and CDR2 FYNNEI. CDR3 in amino acids: CASGGDGTDGCTF. Here the CDR3 DNA reads TGTGCCAGCGGGGGAGACGGGACAGATGGCTGCACCTTC.

This clonotype was counted many times. The rearrangement links TRBV20-1 to TRBJ2-7; D remains ambiguous. The germline V and J ends were trimmed by 0 bases and 3 bases, with 6 bases remaining between them. CDR3 length: 12 residues. Germline CDR1 and CDR2: DFQATT and SNEGSKA (reference sequence). The CDR3 DNA sequence: TGCAGTGCTAGAGAGTGGGGCTACGAGCAGTACTTC. This translates into CSAREWGYEQYF.

This clonotype showed up just a few times. This rearrangement joins TRBV30 to TRBJ2-2; TRBD2 aligns across 10 bases. The V gene's germline CDR1 is GTSNPN and CDR2 SVGIG (reference sequence). CDR3 size: 16 residues. Trimming cost V 3 bases and J 7 bases; bases outside gene matches: 11. CDR3 sequence reads: CAWREGLAGEVGELFF. Written as DNA, the CDR3 is TGTGCCTGGAGAGAGGGGCTAGCGGGAGAGGTCGGGGAGCTGTTTTTT. Full variable domain (missing parts from reference TRBV30 and TRBJ2-2): SQTIHQWPATLVQPVGSPLSLECTVEGTSNPNLYWYRQAAGRGLQLLFYSVGIGQISSEVPQNLSASRPQDRQFILSSKKLLLSDSGFYLCAWREGLAGEVGELFFGEGSRLTVL.

The chain uses TRBV7-3 and TRBJ2-1, with 7 bases fitting TRBD2. V lost 2 bases, J lost 9 bases, and 10 bases stayed unmatched. The CDR3 length is 15 residues. The germline V gene has CDR1 SGHTA and CDR2 FQGTGA. The CDR3 loop reads CASSLGVLSGGEQFF. In nucleotides, the CDR3 is TGTGCCAGCAGCTTAGGTGTTCTCTCGGGGGGTGAGCAGTTCTTC.

A remark on this clonotype: A much larger clone differs from this one at a single base, so this may be a read error. This chain joins TRBV20-1 and TRBJ1-2, with unresolved D. Germline V gene sequence: CDR1 DFQATT, CDR2 SNEGSKA (reference sequence). The CDR3 spans 17 residues. CDR3 DNA sequence: TGCAGTGCTAGAGATCCAAGGTCGCAGGAAGCTAACTATGGCCACACCTTC. This encodes CSARDPRSQEANYGHTF.

This clonotype was seen at least ten times. J is TRBJ2-7 and V is TRBV2; D remains ambiguous. In germline, CDR1 is SNHLY, CDR2 FYNNEI. Trimming stripped 7 bases from V and 0 bases from J, with 10 bases between. The CDR3 contains 13 residues. The DNA of the CDR3 is TGTGCCAGCACCACATTATACTCCTACGAGCAGTACTTC. Its protein product is CASTTLYSYEQYF.

This clonotype was picked up many times. For the CDR3, the DNA is TGTGCCAGCAGTCCACAGGGGGTCTCGGAGACCCAGTACTTC. Its protein is CASSPQGVSETQYF. V is TRBV2 and J is TRBJ2-5; the match to TRBD1 covers 8 bases. The germline V gene encodes CDR1 SNHLY and CDR2 FYNNEI. This CDR3 spans 14 amino acids. Trimming removed 5 bases from V and 5 bases from J; junction bases left unmatched: 7.

At least ten counts were recorded for this clonotype. The chain uses TRBV18 and TRBJ2-5, with TRBD1 identical over 7 bases. J lost 5 bases, V lost 3 bases, and 6 bases had no gene match. CDR1 and CDR2 from the germline V gene are KGHSH and LQKENI. CDR3 length: 14 residues. As DNA, the CDR3 is TGTGCCAGCTCACCCTACACAGGGGAGGAGACCCAGTACTTC. Its protein product is CASSPYTGEETQYF.

This clonotype has a handful of counts. V gene TRBV15 combines with J gene TRBJ2-2; D ambiguous. The CDR3 has 15 residues. The germline V and J ends were trimmed by 0 bases and 5 bases, with 10 bases remaining between them. Germline V gene sequence: CDR1 LNHNV, CDR2 YYDKDF (reference sequence). The chain's CDR3 is CATSREGLETGELFF. The CDR3 DNA is TGTGCCACCAGCAGAGAGGGTCTTGAAACCGGGGAGCTGTTTTTT.

The chain employs TRBV28 and TRBJ1-4, with D tentatively TRBD1 (5 bases). V lost 7 bases to trimming and J lost 3 bases, with 18 bases between them. CDR3 length: 16 residues. The germline gives CDR1 MDHEN, CDR2 SYDVKM. For the CDR3, the DNA is TGTGCCAGCACCACGGATCCAGGGATACCTAATGAAAAACTGTTTTTT. Translation gives CASTTDPGIPNEKLFF.

The rearrangement uses TRBV11-2 and TRBJ1-1; D is possibly TRBD1 (5 bases). The CDR3 covers 17 residues. V dropped 1 base and J dropped 4 bases, with 19 bases sitting between them. Germline V gene data show CDR1 as SGHAT and CDR2 as FQNNGV. CDR3 region: CASSLAFNRGSSTEAFF. CDR3 coding DNA: TGTGCCAGCAGCTTAGCCTTCAATCGGGGGAGTAGCACTGAAGCTTTCTTT. The full variable domain, rest sourced from reference TRBV11-2 and TRBJ1-1, is EAGVAQSPRYKIIEKRQSVAFWCNPISGHATLYWYQQILGQGPKLLIQFQNNGVVDDSQLPKDRFSAERLKGVDSTLKIQPAKLEDSAVYLCASSLAFNRGSSTEAFFGQGTRLTVV.

The gene calls are TRBV10-2 and TRBJ2-7; no firm D call. The V end lost 0 bases, the J end lost 2 bases, and 11 bases lay between the germline ends. Per germline, CDR1 WSHSY and CDR2 SAAADI. The CDR3 covers 15 residues. CDR3 sequence reads: CASSESRIGPYEQYF. CDR3 bases: TGCGCCAGCAGTGAGTCGCGAATAGGGCCCTACGAGCAGTACTTC.

This clonotype was found many times. This chain connects TRBV20-1 to TRBJ1-3, with no clear D. The V gene lost 0 bases and the J gene lost 4 bases, with 10 bases spanning the gap. The germline CDR1 and CDR2 sequences are DFQATT and SNEGSKA (reference sequence). This CDR3 region has 14 residues. In DNA, the CDR3 is TGCAGTGCTAGAGATCTAAGGGTCGGAAACACCATATATTTT. It specifies CSARDLRVGNTIYF.

The chain is built from TRBV7-3 and TRBJ2-1; 14 nucleotides align to TRBD2. Losses at the gene ends were 6 bases for V and 8 bases for J; bases not matched to a gene: 3. The V gene's germline CDR1 is SGHTA and CDR2 FQGTGA. The CDR3 runs 14 residues. CDR3 DNA: TGTGCCAGCAGGCAGGGACTAGCGGGGGATGAGCAGTTCTTC. This translates into CASRQGLAGDEQFF.

This clonotype has only a few counts. The chain carries TRBV7-9 and TRBJ2-3, with 8 positions matching TRBD1. Germline CDR1 is SEHNR and CDR2 is FQNEAQ (reference sequence). The V gene end was trimmed by 3 bases and the J gene end by 4 bases; junction bases not matched to a gene: 3. There are 14 residues in the CDR3. The CDR3 coding sequence is TGTGCCAGCAGCTTCGGACAGGGACCAGATACGCAGTATTTT. It yields the protein CASSFGQGPDTQYF.

In this sample, this clonotype turned up many times. The chain combines TRBV12-3 or TRBV12-4 with TRBJ1-3; no definite D call. V was trimmed by 1 base and J by 0 bases, leaving 7 bases between them. The CDR3 spans 15 residues. CDR3 residues: CASSLGENSGNTIYF. The CDR3 DNA reads as TGTGCCAGCAGTTTAGGAGAAAACTCTGGAAACACCATATATTTT.

This clonotype appeared many times. V is TRBV6-1 and J is TRBJ2-7; D call uncertain. This CDR3 contains 12 residues. Trimming took 5 bases from V and 9 from J, leaving 14 bases between them. Germline CDR1 MNHNS, CDR2 SASEGT. The CDR3 spells CASSPRTELQYF. The CDR3, as DNA: TGTGCCAGCAGTCCCCGGACGGAGCTGCAGTACTTC.

This clonotype has a handful of counts. V gene TRBV12-3 or TRBV12-4 combines with J gene TRBJ2-2, with D possibly being TRBD1 or TRBD2 (6 bases each). With 6 bases removed from V and 0 bases from J, the gap between germline ends came to 11 bases. The CDR3 runs 15 residues. In DNA, the CDR3 is TGTGCCAGCAGCGCGGGACAACCGAACACCGGGGAGCTGTTTTTT. It specifies CASSAGQPNTGELFF.

In this sample, this clonotype turned up many times. The chain joins TRBV10-3 to TRBJ1-6; unclear D gene. V was clipped by 2 bases and J by 0 bases, with 8 bases between them. Germline V gene sequence: CDR1 ENHRY, CDR2 SYGVKD. The CDR3 loop spans 16 amino acids. CDR3 DNA sequence: TGTGCCATCAGTGAGGGCGGGAGCTCCTATAATTCACCCCTCCACTTT. Protein: CAISEGGSSYNSPLHF.